Below, one T cell receptor beta chain is given with its context. The target antigen is unknown. The sample originates from a study of long-term antiretroviral therapy in people with HIV. Every HIV-positive participant received treatment in the United States. Trimming shortened V by 2 bases and J by 2 bases, and 8 bases separated the two germline ends. The CDR3 loop spans 13 amino acids. Germline-derived CDR1 and CDR2 are SGHKS and YYEKEE (reference sequence). Running of the v3.0 immunoSEQ assay took place at survey level. Assay used: immunoSEQ multiplex PCR; TCRdb lists only in-frame clones, some missing. The table lists approximately 33,000 clones, 83% of them singletons. Findings and limits, study-wide: HIV repertoires had narrower CDR3 length ranges than controls.

This rearrangement joins TRBV5-5 to TRBJ2-7; D perhaps matches TRBD2 (5 bases). The sequence derives from a man between 18 and 35 years old with HIV. Source: unsorted PBMCs, taken 0.4 years before starting antiretroviral therapy. The CDR3, as DNA: TGTGCCAGCAGCTTCGGGGTACCCTACGAGCAGTACTTC. The encoded protein is CASSFGVPYEQYF.